The clone carrying this TCR beta chain was counted ten times or more. TCRbeta library preparation incorporated unique molecular identifiers. TCRdb passed the PCR reads through MiXCR, listing each CDR3 protein once. The table records around 580,000 distinct CDR3 sequences, approximately 22% of them present only once. These data are taken from a study of T-cell reconstitution after alpha-beta-depleted transplantation in children. The CDR3 is 13 amino acids. V lost 0 bases to trimming and J lost 6 bases, with 6 bases between them. CDR1 is SGDLS and CDR2 is YYNGEE in the germline V gene. The receptor was derived from a boy younger than two who had a stem cell transplant for acute myeloid leukemia, so the T cells may come from the graft donor. The material was PBMCs, mostly from graft donor cells, obtained 360 days after TCRalphabeta/CD19-depleted stem cell transplant. This chain joins TRBV9 and TRBJ2-2; D remains unclear. CDR3 nucleotide sequence: TGTGCCAGCAGCGTAGAGATATCCGGGGAGCTGTTTTTT. Translated, it gives CASSVEISGELFF.